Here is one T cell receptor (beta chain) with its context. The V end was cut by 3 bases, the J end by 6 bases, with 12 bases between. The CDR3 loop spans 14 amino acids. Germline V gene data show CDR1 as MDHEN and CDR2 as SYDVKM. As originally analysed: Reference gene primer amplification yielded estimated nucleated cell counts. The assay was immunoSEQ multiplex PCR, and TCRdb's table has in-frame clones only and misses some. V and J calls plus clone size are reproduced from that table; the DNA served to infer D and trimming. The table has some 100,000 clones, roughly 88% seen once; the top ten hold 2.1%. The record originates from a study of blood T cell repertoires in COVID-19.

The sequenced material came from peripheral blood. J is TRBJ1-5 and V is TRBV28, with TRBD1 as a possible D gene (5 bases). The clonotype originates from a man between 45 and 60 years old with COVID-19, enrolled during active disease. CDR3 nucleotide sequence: TGTGCCAGCAGTTTCGTGACGGGGGTTCAGCCCCAGCATTTT. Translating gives CASSFVTGVQPQHF.